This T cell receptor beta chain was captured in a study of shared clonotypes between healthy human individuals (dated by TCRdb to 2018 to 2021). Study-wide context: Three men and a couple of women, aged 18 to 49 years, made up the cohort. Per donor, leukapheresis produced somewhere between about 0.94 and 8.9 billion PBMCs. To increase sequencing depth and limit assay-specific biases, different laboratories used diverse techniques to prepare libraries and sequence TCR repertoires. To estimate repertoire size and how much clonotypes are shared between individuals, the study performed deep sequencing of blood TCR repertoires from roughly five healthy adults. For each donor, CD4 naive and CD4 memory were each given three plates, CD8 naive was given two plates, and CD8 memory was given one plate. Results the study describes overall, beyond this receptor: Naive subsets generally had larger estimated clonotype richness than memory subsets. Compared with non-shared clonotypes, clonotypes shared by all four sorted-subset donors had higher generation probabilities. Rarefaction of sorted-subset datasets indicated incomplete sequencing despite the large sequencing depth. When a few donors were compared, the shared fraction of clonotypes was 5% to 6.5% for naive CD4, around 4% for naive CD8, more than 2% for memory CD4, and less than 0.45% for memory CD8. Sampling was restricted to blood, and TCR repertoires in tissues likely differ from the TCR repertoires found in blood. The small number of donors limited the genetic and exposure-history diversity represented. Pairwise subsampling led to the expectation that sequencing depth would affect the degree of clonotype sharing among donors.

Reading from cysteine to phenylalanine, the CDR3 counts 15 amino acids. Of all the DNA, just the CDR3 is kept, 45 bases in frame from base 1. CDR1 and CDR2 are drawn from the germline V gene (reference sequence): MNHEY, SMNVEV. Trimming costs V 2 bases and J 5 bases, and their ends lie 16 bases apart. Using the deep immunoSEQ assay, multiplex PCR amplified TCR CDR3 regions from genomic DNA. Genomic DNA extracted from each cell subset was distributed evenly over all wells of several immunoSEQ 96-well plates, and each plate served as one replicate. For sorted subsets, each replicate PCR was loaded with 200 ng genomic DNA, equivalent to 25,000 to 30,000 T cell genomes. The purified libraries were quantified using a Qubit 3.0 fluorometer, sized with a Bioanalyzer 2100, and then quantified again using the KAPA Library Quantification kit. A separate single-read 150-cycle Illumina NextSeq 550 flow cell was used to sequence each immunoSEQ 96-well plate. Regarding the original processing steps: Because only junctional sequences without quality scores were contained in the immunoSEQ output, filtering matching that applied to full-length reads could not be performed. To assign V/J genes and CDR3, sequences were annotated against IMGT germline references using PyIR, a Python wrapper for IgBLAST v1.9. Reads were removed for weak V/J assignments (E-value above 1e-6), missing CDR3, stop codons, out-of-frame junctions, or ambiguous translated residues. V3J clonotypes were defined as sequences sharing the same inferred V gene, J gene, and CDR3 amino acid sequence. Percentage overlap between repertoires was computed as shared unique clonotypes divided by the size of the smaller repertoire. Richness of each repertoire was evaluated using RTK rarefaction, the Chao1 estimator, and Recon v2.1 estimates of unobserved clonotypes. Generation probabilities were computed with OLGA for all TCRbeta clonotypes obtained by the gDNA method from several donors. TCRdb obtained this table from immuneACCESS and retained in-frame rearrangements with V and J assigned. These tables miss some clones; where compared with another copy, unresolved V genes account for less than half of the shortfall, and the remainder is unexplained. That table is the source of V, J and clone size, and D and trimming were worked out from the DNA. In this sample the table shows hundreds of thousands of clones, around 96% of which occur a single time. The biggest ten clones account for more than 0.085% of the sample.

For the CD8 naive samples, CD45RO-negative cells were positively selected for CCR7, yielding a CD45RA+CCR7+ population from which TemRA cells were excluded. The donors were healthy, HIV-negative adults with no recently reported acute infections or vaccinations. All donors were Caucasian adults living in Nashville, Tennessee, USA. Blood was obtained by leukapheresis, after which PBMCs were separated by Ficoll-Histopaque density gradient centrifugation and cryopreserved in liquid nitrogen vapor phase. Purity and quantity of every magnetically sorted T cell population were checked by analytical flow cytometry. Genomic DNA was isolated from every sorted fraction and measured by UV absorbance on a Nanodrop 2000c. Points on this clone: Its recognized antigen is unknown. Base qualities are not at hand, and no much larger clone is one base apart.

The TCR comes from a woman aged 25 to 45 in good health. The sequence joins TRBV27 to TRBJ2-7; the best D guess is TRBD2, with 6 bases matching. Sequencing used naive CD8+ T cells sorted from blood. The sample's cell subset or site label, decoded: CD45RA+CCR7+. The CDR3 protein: CASSLTSQMGDEQYF. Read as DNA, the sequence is TGTGCCAGCAGTTTAACTAGCCAAATGGGGGACGAGCAGTACTTC.